This T cell receptor beta chain originates from a study of blood T cell repertoires in COVID-19. Per germline, CDR1 LGHDT and CDR2 YNNKEL (reference sequence). The CDR3 is 15 residues long. Between the trimmed V and J ends, which lost 0 bases and 1 base, there was a span of 8 bases. Repertoires were generated with immunoSEQ multiplex PCR, while TCRdb's copy carries only in-frame clones and drops some. The sample includes 350,000 to 450,000 clones, nearly 90% of them seen just once. Specimen: PBMCs or T cells enriched from blood (not recorded which). The clonotype comes from a woman between 18 and 30 years old who had been exposed to COVID-19. The J gene is TRBJ2-3, the V gene TRBV3-1 (or the pseudogene TRBV3-2), with a tentative D call TRBD1 (5 bases). As DNA, the CDR3 is TGTGCCAGCAGCCAAGAAGGGGTGGGCACAGATACGCAGTATTTT. This translates into CASSQEGVGTDTQYF.